This passage covers 23 T cell receptor beta chains from one sample sequenced in a study of blood T cell repertoires in COVID-19. The assay was immunoSEQ multiplex PCR, and TCRdb's table has in-frame clones only and misses some. Of approximately 81,000 clones listed, 91% were seen once; the top ten hold 1.9%. The specimen sequenced was peripheral blood. The source of these receptors is a woman aged 50 to 60 in a cohort sampled during active COVID-19.

This sequence joins TRBV3-1 (or the pseudogene TRBV3-2) and TRBJ1-2; tentatively, D is TRBD1 (6 bases). The CDR3 totals 13 residues. Trimming removed 5 bases from V and 8 bases from J, with 15 bases in between. Looked up from germline, CDR1 is LGHDT and CDR2 is YNNKEL (reference sequence). In DNA, the CDR3 is TGTGCCAGCAGCTCACAGGGAGCAGGCGGCTACACCTTC. This translates into CASSSQGAGGYTF.

The V gene is TRBV4-1, the J gene TRBJ1-3; D is unclear. The germline V gene encodes CDR1 MGHRA and CDR2 YSYEKL. The ends were cut back, 3 bases at V and 0 bases at J, with 15 bases in the middle. The CDR3 runs 17 residues. CDR3: CASSHPNSGSSGNTIYF. The CDR3 DNA reads TGCGCCAGCAGCCACCCTAATTCCGGGAGCTCTGGAAACACCATATATTTT.

V usage is TRBV4-2 and J usage is TRBJ1-2; no clear D gene. The germline CDR1 and CDR2 sequences are LGHNA and YNFKEQ. V was clipped by 1 base and J by 2 bases, with 17 bases between them. This CDR3 region has 17 residues. In DNA form, the CDR3 reads TGTGCCAGCAGCCAAGTGGGTGCTGGGCGAGAAAACTATGGCTACACCTTC. Residues: CASSQVGAGRENYGYTF.

Comments on this clone: At one end, the junction sequence differs from germline, possibly due to a read error. This chain uses TRBV7-7 with TRBJ1-6; 7 bases map to TRBD1. The CDR3 is made up of 20 amino acids. The germline gives CDR1 SSHAT, CDR2 FNYEAQ (reference sequence). The CDR3 DNA sequence: TGTGCTAGCAGCCAACGACAAGGGGATCGGAGGGGGCGAGAAAATTCACCCCTCCACTTT. Protein: CASSQRQGDRRGRENSPLHF.

The rearrangement uses TRBV4-2 and TRBJ1-1; D is undetermined. From germline, CDR1 is LGHNA and CDR2 YNFKEQ. The V end was cut by 6 bases, the J end by 1 base, with 12 bases between. The CDR3 runs 14 residues. The CDR3 DNA is TGTGCCAGCAGTCTGAATAGTGGGAACACTGAAGCTTTCTTT. This codes for CASSLNSGNTEAFF.

This clone showed up just once. The chain employs TRBV4-1 and TRBJ1-5; TRBD1 matches 7 bases. The ends lost 4 bases at V and 3 bases at J; junction bases unmatched: 6. Looked up from germline, CDR1 is MGHRA and CDR2 is YSYEKL. There are 15 residues in the CDR3. Written as DNA, the CDR3 is TGCGCCAGCAGCCCCAACAGGGGAGCCAATCAGCCCCAGCATTTT. It yields the protein CASSPNRGANQPQHF.

J is TRBJ1-6 and V is TRBV5-1; TRBD1 matches at 12 bases. The CDR3 covers 19 residues. CDR1 SGHRS and CDR2 YFSETQ come from the germline V gene. V was pared by 4 bases and J by 5 bases, with 13 bases of the junction left unmatched. The CDR3 protein is CASSPPHRDRGRDNSPLHF. The CDR3 coding sequence is TGCGCCAGCAGCCCACCGCACCGGGACAGGGGGCGTGATAATTCACCCCTCCACTTT. The whole variable domain, remainder taken from reference TRBV5-1 and TRBJ1-6, is KAGVTQTPRYLIKTRGQQVTLSCSPISGHRSVSWYQQTPGQGLQFLFEYFSETQRNKGNFPGRFSGRQFSNSRSEMNVSTLELGDSALYLCASSPPHRDRGRDNSPLHFGNGTRLTVT.

To note about this clone: A junction end diverges from the germline sequence, so it may reflect a read error. The gene calls are TRBV7-2 and TRBJ2-1; 11 nucleotides align to TRBD2. CDR3 length equals 15 residues. CDR1 is SGHTA and CDR2 is FQGNSA in the germline V gene. CDR3 DNA sequence: TGTGCCAGCAGGTTAGCGGGAGGGTCCTACAATGAGCAGTTCTTC. The encoded protein is CASRLAGGSYNEQFF.

The chain uses TRBV10-3 and TRBJ1-2; a weak D match, TRBD1 (5 bases). The germline V gene encodes CDR1 ENHRY and CDR2 SYGVKD. CDR3 length: 13 amino acids. V shed 3 bases and J shed 4 bases, with 9 bases lying between them. DNA for the CDR3: TGTGCCATCAGTGATCGGCAGGGCTATGGCTACACCTTC. Residues: CAISDRQGYGYTF.

V and J are TRBV7-3 and TRBJ2-3, with 7 bases identical to TRBD1. Germline V gene lookup returns CDR1 SGHTA and CDR2 FQGTGA. This CDR3 contains 17 residues. The V gene end was trimmed by 2 bases and the J gene end by 0 bases; junction bases not matched to a gene: 8. DNA of the CDR3: TGTGCCAGCAGCTTAGGGAGACCAGGGGGTAGCACAGATACGCAGTATTTT. Its translation: CASSLGRPGGSTDTQYF. Full variable domain (rest looked up from reference TRBV7-3 and TRBJ2-3): GAGVSQTPSNKVTEKGKYVELRCDPISGHTALYWYRQSLGQGPEFLIYFQGTGAADDSGLPNDRFFAVRPEGSVSTLKIQRTERGDSAVYLCASSLGRPGGSTDTQYFGPGTRLTVL.

This clone was observed a single time. The V gene is TRBV7-3, the J gene TRBJ2-3; D is possibly TRBD1 (7 bases). Germline V CDR1 and CDR2: SGHTA, FQGTGA. Trimming removed 5 bases at V and 5 bases at J, with 20 bases between. The CDR3 is made up of 16 amino acids. CDR3 DNA sequence: TGTGCCAGCAGCCCCAGAAATAGACAGGGAGGAGATACGCAGTATTTT. Its translation: CASSPRNRQGGDTQYF.

The chain's CDR3 is CASSPPGTGSYEQYF. In nucleotides, the CDR3 is TGTGCCAGCTCACCTCCCGGGACAGGATCCTACGAGCAGTACTTC. V and J are TRBV18 and TRBJ2-7; 8 positions agree with TRBD1. The CDR3 consists of 15 residues. CDR1 and CDR2 (germline): KGHSH, LQKENI. V was clipped by 3 bases and J by 1 base; unmatched bases: 5.

The chain has TRBV25-1 and TRBJ2-7; 7 bases align to TRBD2. Per germline, CDR1 MGHDK and CDR2 SYGVNS. The CDR3 runs to 14 residues. The junction had 12 bases not matched to a gene; V was cut back by 6 bases and J by 7 bases. DNA of the CDR3: TGTGCCAGCAGCCCCGGGAGGTTCGTGTGGGAGCAGTACTTC. Translated, it gives CASSPGRFVWEQYF.

The CDR3 region has the DNA TGTGCCAGCAGCTTAGTGTTAGCGGACTACAATGAGCAGTTCTTC. Translating gives CASSLVLADYNEQFF. This chain connects TRBV7-9 to TRBJ2-1, with D perhaps TRBD2 (6 bases). V dropped 1 base and J dropped 3 bases, with 10 bases sitting between them. This CDR3 contains 15 residues. CDR1 SEHNR and CDR2 FQNEAQ come from the germline V gene (reference sequence).

The chain couples TRBV7-2 to TRBJ2-7; 11 bases are a match to TRBD2. Looked up from germline, CDR1 is SGHTA and CDR2 is FQGNSA. V was clipped by 3 bases and J by 6 bases; unmatched bases: 7. CDR3 length: 15 amino acids. The chain's CDR3 is CASSLTSGTTGEQYF. The CDR3 nucleotides read TGTGCCAGCAGCTTGACTAGCGGGACAACGGGCGAGCAGTACTTC.

The CDR3 nucleotides read TGTGCCAGAAGCCTGGAAACAGGGGGCAAGGGTTCACCCCTCCACTTT. This sequence encodes CARSLETGGKGSPLHF. The rearrangement uses TRBV5-3 and TRBJ1-6, with 9 bases matching TRBD1. TRBV5-3 is an ORF, with its function uncertain. CDR3 length equals 16 residues. The V and J ends lost 4 bases and 9 bases, in that order; junction bases with no gene match: 11.

This clone was seen once. The chain carries TRBV27 and TRBJ1-1; TRBD1 might be the D (5 bases). Germline assignment: CDR1 MNHEY and CDR2 SMNVEV (reference sequence). The V and J ends lost 6 bases and 1 base respectively, with 9 bases between them. The CDR3 contains 13 residues. The DNA of the CDR3 is TGTGCCAGCAGCTTTACAGGGAACACTGAAGCTTTCTTT. This translates into CASSFTGNTEAFF.

The V call is TRBV5-1, the J call TRBJ2-5, with 10 bases matching TRBD1. Germline loops: CDR1 SGHRS, CDR2 YFSETQ. The length of the CDR3 is 16 residues. Trimming cost V 6 bases and J 5 bases; bases outside gene matches: 13. For the CDR3, the DNA is TGCGCCAGCACAACCGGGACAGGGGTTTTTTCGGAGACCCAGTACTTC. Translation: CASTTGTGVFSETQYF.

The J gene is TRBJ2-1, the V gene TRBV5-1, with D perhaps TRBD1 (5 bases). Trimming shortened V by 4 bases and J by 5 bases, and 7 bases separated the two germline ends. Germline V gene data show CDR1 as SGHRS and CDR2 as YFSETQ. This CDR3 comprises 12 residues. The CDR3 bases are TGCGCCAGCAGCGTGGACAACAATGAGCAGTTCTTC. Translating gives CASSVDNNEQFF.

The CDR3 sequence: CASSRTSGKETQYF. DNA for the CDR3: TGTGCTAGTTCCCGGACTAGCGGGAAGGAGACCCAGTACTTC. The V gene is TRBV12-5, the J gene TRBJ2-5, with TRBD2 matching 12 bases. The CDR3 spans 14 residues. V lost 8 bases, J lost 5 bases, and 6 bases stayed unmatched. Germline loops: CDR1 LGHNT, CDR2 FRNRAP.

V is TRBV19 and J is TRBJ2-7, with D tentatively TRBD2 (6 bases). The CDR3 loop spans 15 amino acids. Germline V lookup: CDR1 LNHDA, CDR2 SQIVND (reference sequence). Deletions cut 2 bases from V and 0 bases from J, with 11 bases between. Here the CDR3 reads CASSISAGNSYEQYF. The CDR3 bases are TGTGCCAGTAGTATATCCGCGGGGAACTCCTACGAGCAGTACTTC.

This clone has just one count. The chain recombines TRBV3-1 (or the pseudogene TRBV3-2) with TRBJ1-2; TRBD1 aligns across 7 bases. Germline-derived CDR1 and CDR2 are LGHDT and YNNKEL (reference sequence). This CDR3 has 17 amino acids. V gave up 1 base and J gave up 4 bases; unmatched junction bases: 12. The DNA for the CDR3 is TGTGCCAGCAGCCAAGGCTTCTCGGGACAGCGAATCTATGGCTACACCTTC. Protein: CASSQGFSGQRIYGYTF.

The CDR3 DNA sequence: TGTGCCAGCAGCCAAGGGACAGGGAATACTCAGCCCCAGCATTTT. Translating gives CASSQGTGNTQPQHF. The rearrangement joins TRBV3-1 (or the pseudogene TRBV3-2) to TRBJ1-5; 8 nucleotides agree with TRBD1. Germline V gene data show CDR1 as LGHDT and CDR2 as YNNKEL (reference sequence). The CDR3 totals 15 residues. The trim removed 1 base at V and 6 bases at J, leaving 5 bases unmatched.